This T cell receptor (beta chain) stems from a study of beta chain features in type 1 diabetes. Germline V gene lookup returns CDR1 SGHTA and CDR2 FQGTGA. This CDR3 region has 13 residues. V was pared by 2 bases and J by 8 bases, with 12 bases between. Every isolated RNA sample was fully reverse transcribed, so sequencing captured expressed TCRB transcripts. Profiling relied on immunoSEQ multiplex PCR, and the TCRdb table lists in-frame clones only, not all of them. The sample contains around 330,000 clones, approximately 11% of which appear only once. The TCR sequence derives from a woman aged 25 to 39 in good health. The sequencing input was naive CD4+ T cells from blood. The chain is built from TRBV7-3 and TRBJ1-2, with D possibly TRBD1 on 5 matching bases. CDR3 in DNA: TGTGCCAGCAGCTTAGAGTCAGGGCGCGGCTACACCTTC. Protein product: CASSLESGRGYTF.